Listed below are T cell receptor beta chains from one sample, sequenced in a study of CD8 T cells in ankylosing spondylitis. TCRdb redid the calling of the 5' RACE reads with MiXCR, one entry per CDR3 protein. The table lists roughly 440,000 distinct CDR3 sequences, under 20% of them singletons. The sample taken for sequencing was blood, either unsorted or a sorted T cell fraction (not recorded which). The receptors were gathered from a male donor with ankylosing spondylitis. Each CDR3 is given with its conserved first and last residue. The D gene is left open where the match is weak. Part of the rows lack a size; the others show once, few, many or a class for expanded clones.

V: TRBV28
J: TRBJ2-4
size: NA
D: TRBD2
CDR3: CASSLFGGNIQYF
DNA: TGTGCCAGCAGTTTGTTCGGGGGGAACATTCAGTACTTC

V: TRBV6-2/TRBV6-3
J: TRBJ1-6
size: NA
D: TRBD1
CDR3: CASARGPSETRPGFNSPLHF
DNA: TGTGCCAGCGCGAGGGGGCCTTCGGAGACTCGACCTGGATTTAATTCACCCCTCCACTTT

V: TRBV18
J: TRBJ2-3
size: few
D: NA
CDR3: CASSPPKTPTQYF
DNA: TGTGCCAGCTCACCACCGAAGACCCCTACGCAGTATTTT

V: TRBV2
J: TRBJ2-2
size: few
D: TRBD2
CDR3: CASSFDGQPGGGELFF
DNA: TGTGCCAGCAGTTTCGACGGCCAACCGGGGGGCGGGGAGCTGTTTTTT

V: TRBV29-1
J: TRBJ1-1
size: few
D: NA
CDR3: CSSRRMNTEAFF
DNA: TGCAGCTCCCGCCGAATGAACACTGAAGCTTTCTTT

V: TRBV10-3
J: TRBJ1-2
size: NA
D: NA
CDR3: CAISTTGSYGYTF
DNA: TGTGCCATCAGTACGACGGGTAGCTATGGCTACACCTTC

V: TRBV12-5
J: TRBJ2-7
size: NA
D: NA
CDR3: CASGPDSYEQYF
DNA: TGTGCTAGTGGCCCGGACAGCTACGAGCAGTACTTC

V: TRBV12-3/TRBV12-4
J: TRBJ1-2
size: few
D: NA
CDR3: CASRPTVNYGYTF
DNA: TGTGCCAGCAGACCGACAGTCAACTATGGCTACACCTTC

V: TRBV12-3/TRBV12-4
J: TRBJ2-7
size: NA
D: NA
CDR3: CASRANHEQYF
DNA: TGTGCCAGCAGGGCCAACCACGAGCAGTACTTC

V: TRBV12-3/TRBV12-4
J: TRBJ1-2
size: few
D: NA
CDR3: CASSFGQGSYGYTF
DNA: TGTGCCAGCAGTTTTGGTCAGGGGTCCTATGGCTACACCTTC

V: TRBV12-3/TRBV12-4
J: TRBJ2-3
size: NA
D: TRBD1
CDR3: CASRTGGDTQYF
DNA: TGTGCCAGTAGAACAGGGGGAGATACGCAGTATTTT

V: TRBV7-6
J: TRBJ2-7
size: NA
D: NA
CDR3: CASSPNYVHEQYF
DNA: TGTGCCAGCAGCCCAAACTACGTCCACGAGCAGTACTTC

V: TRBV29-1
J: TRBJ2-1
size: few
D: TRBD2
CDR3: CSVQLAGGVDEQFF
DNA: TGCAGCGTTCAGCTAGCGGGGGGGGTCGATGAGCAGTTCTTC

V: TRBV20-1
J: TRBJ2-7
size: many
D: NA
CDR3: CSARKGSYEQYF
DNA: TGCAGTGCTAGAAAGGGGTCCTACGAGCAGTACTTC

V: TRBV29-1
J: TRBJ1-1
size: NA
D: NA
CDR3: CSVGPGDVNEAFF
DNA: TGCAGCGTTGGCCCCGGGGACGTAAATGAAGCTTTCTTT

V: TRBV5-1
J: TRBJ2-1
size: NA
D: NA
CDR3: CASSLGLQAYNEQFF
DNA: TGCGCCAGCAGCTTGGGACTCCAGGCCTACAATGAGCAGTTCTTC

V: TRBV12-3/TRBV12-4
J: TRBJ2-1
size: few
D: NA
CDR3: CASSLGQEEGQFF
DNA: TGTGCCAGCAGTTTAGGACAGGAAGAAGGGCAGTTCTTC

V: TRBV20-1
J: TRBJ2-1
size: NA
D: NA
CDR3: CSAPPTGGEQFF
DNA: TGCAGTGCCCCCCCTACAGGCGGTGAGCAGTTCTTC

V: TRBV7-9
J: TRBJ2-1
size: NA
D: TRBD1
CDR3: CASSFSRGLYNEQFF
DNA: TGTGCCAGCAGCTTCTCCAGGGGGCTCTACAATGAGCAGTTCTTC